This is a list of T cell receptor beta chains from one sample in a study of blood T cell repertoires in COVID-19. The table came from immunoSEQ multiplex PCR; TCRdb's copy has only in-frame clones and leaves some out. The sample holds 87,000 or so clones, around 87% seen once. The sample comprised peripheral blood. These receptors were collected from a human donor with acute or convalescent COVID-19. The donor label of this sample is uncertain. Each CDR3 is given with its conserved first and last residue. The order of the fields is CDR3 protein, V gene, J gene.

CASSYSPGQGPAATNEKLFF,TRBV6-2/TRBV6-3,TRBJ1-4
CASSYKGQINGYTF,TRBV6-2/TRBV6-3,TRBJ1-2
CAISRDGDSNQPQHF,TRBV10-3,TRBJ1-5
CASSSRGAEAFF,TRBV28,TRBJ1-1
CASSQVSTGKSLTGELFF,TRBV4-1,TRBJ2-2
CASSSLGTSFRETQYF,TRBV28,TRBJ2-5
CASSIRGPRALELFF,TRBV19,TRBJ1-4
CASSYQSGSYEQYF,TRBV6-5,TRBJ2-7
CASRAPSLAGGHSEQFF,TRBV19,TRBJ2-1
CAWSEGATTFF,TRBV30,TRBJ1-1
CASSTGQGAATNEKLFF,TRBV19,TRBJ1-4
CASSGTAGEETQYF,TRBV10-2,TRBJ2-5
CASRAGGTGPSSGANVLTF,TRBV5-1,TRBJ2-6
CASSPRGDRGNEKLFF,TRBV5-1,TRBJ1-4